The rows below give T cell receptor beta chains drawn from one sample of a study of T cells in localized non-small cell lung cancer. The method was immunoSEQ multiplex PCR; TCRdb's version includes in-frame clones alone and lacks a portion of them. The sample comprises over 20,000 clones, approximately 84% of which are singletons, and about 29% rests with the top ten. Sequencing was performed on peripheral blood, taken before any cancer treatment. Receptor source: a male donor aged 60 or older with stage I squamous cell lung carcinoma. The CDR3 runs from the conserved cysteine through the conserved F or W. The order of the fields is V gene, J gene, D gene, clone size, CDR3 protein, CDR3 DNA. D genes are given only for firm matches. Clone sizes are given selectively: once, few, many, or a class where the clone is expanded.

V: TRBV5-4
J: TRBJ1-3
D: -
size: -
CDR3: CASSYTGLISGNTIYF
DNA: TGTGCCAGCAGCTACACCGGACTGATCTCTGGAAACACCATATATTTT

V: TRBV29-1
J: TRBJ2-2
D: -
size: -
CDR3: CSVLQGNTGELFF
DNA: TGCAGCGTTCTACAGGGGAACACCGGGGAGCTGTTTTTT

V: TRBV19
J: TRBJ1-2
D: TRBD1
size: -
CDR3: CASSIRDRGFLRTIEKTNYGYTF
DNA: TGTGCCAGTAGTATCCGGGACAGGGGGTTTCTTCGGACGATTGAAAAGACTAACTATGGCTACACCTTC

V: TRBV7-2
J: TRBJ1-4
D: -
size: -
CDR3: CASSLTGNEKLFF
DNA: TGTGCCAGCAGCTTAACAGGGAATGAAAAACTGTTTTTT

V: TRBV2
J: TRBJ2-5
D: -
size: -
CDR3: CASIAQALQETQYF
DNA: TGTGCCAGCATCGCCCAGGCACTCCAAGAGACCCAGTACTTC

V: TRBV18
J: TRBJ1-3
D: -
size: -
CDR3: CASSPLDNRGNTIYF
DNA: TGTGCCAGCTCACCACTGGACAATCGGGGAAACACCATATATTTT

V: TRBV6-6
J: TRBJ2-2
D: TRBD1
size: -
CDR3: CASKQGAGGELFF
DNA: TGTGCCAGCAAACAGGGGGCAGGCGGGGAGCTGTTTTTT

V: TRBV2
J: TRBJ2-7
D: -
size: -
CDR3: CASSVWEGGTFEQYF
DNA: TGTGCCAGCAGTGTGTGGGAGGGCGGGACATTCGAGCAGTACTTC

V: TRBV6-1
J: TRBJ2-1
D: TRBD1
size: once
CDR3: CASTPHAGTDNEQFF
DNA: TGTGCCAGCACTCCCCACGCAGGGACAGACAATGAGCAGTTCTTC

V: TRBV25-1
J: TRBJ1-3
D: -
size: -
CDR3: CATMPFSGNTIYF
DNA: TGTGCCACTATGCCGTTCTCTGGAAACACCATATATTTT

V: TRBV10-2
J: TRBJ1-1
D: -
size: -
CDR3: CASRDDGPRTEAFF
DNA: TGCGCCAGCAGGGATGACGGTCCCCGCACTGAAGCTTTCTTT

V: TRBV6-5
J: TRBJ1-5
D: -
size: -
CDR3: CASGRGGYQPQHF
DNA: TGTGCCAGCGGTAGAGGGGGGTATCAGCCCCAGCATTTT